The clone carrying this T cell receptor beta chain came up a few times. What it binds is unknown. This record belongs to a study of T cell repertoires in cytomegalovirus infection. Overall study results and limits: The ex vivo response was dominated by HLA-C-restricted CMV-specific TCR beta clonotypes.

The length of the CDR3 is 17 residues. The V gene end was trimmed by 4 bases and the J gene end by 1 base; junction bases not matched to a gene: 10. Germline loops: CDR1 SGHNT, CDR2 YYREEE (reference sequence). In TCRdb, the reads were re-called with MiXCR into one record per CDR3 protein. The repertoire holds about 920,000 distinct CDR3 sequences, with 30% to 40% as singletons. The gene calls are TRBV5-4 and TRBJ2-1, with 8 bases aligning to TRBD2. This specimen was cultured CD8+ T cells from PBMCs, taken from culture after CMV antigen stimulation. This clonotype was sampled from a human donor in good health (CMV status not recorded). Some clones in this sample may be carry-over from other donors' samples. CDR3 in amino acids: CASSPGKRGFSYNEQFF. CDR3 nucleotide sequence: TGTGCCAGCAGCCCGGGGAAGCGGGGGTTTTCCTACAATGAGCAGTTCTTC.